Here is one TCR beta chain with its context. The sample is drawn from a study of blood T cell repertoires in COVID-19. For the study at large: Some COVID-19 samples were acute and others convalescent; all came from the United States, Italy and Spain. T cells, B-cell-depleted T cells, or PBMCs provided the cDNA or gDNA that served as material.

Original handling: The authors estimated nucleated cell counts from reference gene primer amplification. Method: immunoSEQ multiplex PCR; TCRdb's copy keeps in-frame clones and lacks some. The DNA gave D and trimming, while V, J and clone size come from that table. In the table there are 150,000 to 190,000 clones, approximately 73% of which are singletons. The V end was cut by 2 bases, the J end by 2 bases, with 11 bases between. The CDR3 covers 14 residues. Germline CDR1 reads SGDLS; CDR2 reads YYNGEE. V usage is TRBV9 and J usage is TRBJ2-7; tentatively, D is TRBD1 (6 bases). The sequencing input was peripheral blood. The receptor was isolated from a woman older than 75 with acute or convalescent COVID-19. The CDR3 is CASSVSTGTYEQYF. The CDR3 DNA reads as TGTGCCAGCAGCGTTTCTACAGGGACCTACGAGCAGTACTTC.